The rows below give T cell receptor beta chains drawn from one sample of a study of EBV T-cell therapy then PD-1 blockade in nasopharyngeal carcinoma. Clones were read by immunoSEQ multiplex PCR, and TCRdb kept only the in-frame ones, dropping some. This table has roughly 22,000 clones, roughly four fifths appearing once. These receptors' antigens are unknown. Sequencing was performed on CD8+ T cells from blood, taken at day -245 from a patient whose treatment included autologous EBV-specific T cells and nivolumab. Receptor source: a man aged 40-49 years with nasopharyngeal carcinoma. CDR3s include the opening cysteine and the closing phenylalanine or tryptophan. The D gene is left open where the match is weak. Some rows have no size entry. The others give once, few or many, or a class for an expanded clone.

>TRBJ1-2|16|-|-|TRBV12-5
CASGNSGQSLNYGYTF
TGTGCTAGTGGCAACTCGGGACAATCCCTTAACTATGGCTACACCTTC
>TRBJ2-5|11|-|-|TRBV2
CATGTHLSQYF
TGTGCCACCGGGACACACCTATCCCAGTACTTC
>TRBJ1-2|12|-|-|TRBV12-3/TRBV12-4
CASSLGDGGHLF
TGTGCCAGCAGTTTAGGTGACGGGGGCCATCTCTTC
>TRBJ2-7|11|TRBD1|-|TRBV4-3
CASGTVTEQYF
TGCGCCAGCGGGACAGTTACCGAGCAGTACTTC
>TRBJ1-6|14|-|-|TRBV27
CASRRGGVNSPLHF
TGTGCCAGCAGAAGGGGGGGCGTTAATTCACCCCTCCACTTT
>TRBJ2-3|14|TRBD2|few|TRBV6-4
CASSDSSGADTQYF
TGTGCCAGCAGTGACTCAAGCGGGGCAGATACGCAGTATTTT
>TRBJ2-7|13|-|-|TRBV25-1
CASSVGIPYEQYF
TGTGCCAGCAGTGTGGGGATACCCTACGAGCAGTACTTC
>TRBJ2-3|16|TRBD2|few|TRBV4-3
CASSLRLAGGPDTQYF
TGCGCCAGCAGCCTAAGACTAGCGGGGGGGCCAGATACGCAGTATTTT
>TRBJ1-1|13|-|-|TRBV6-2/TRBV6-3
CASSKTENTEAFF
TGTGCCAGCAGTAAGACAGAGAACACTGAAGCTTTCTTT
>TRBJ1-2|15|TRBD1|once|TRBV7-6
CASSLTTGTLYGYTF
TGTGCCAGCAGCTTAACGACAGGGACGCTCTATGGCTACACCTTC
>TRBJ2-7|18|-|medium-sized|TRBV4-3
CASSQGWFEGHGSYEQYF
TGCGCCAGCAGCCAAGGTTGGTTCGAGGGACACGGCTCCTACGAGCAGTACTTC
>TRBJ2-6|14|-|-|TRBV6-5
CASSEVSGANVLTF
TGTGCCAGCTCAGAGGTTTCGGGGGCCAACGTCCTGACTTTC
>TRBJ2-3|17|-|-|TRBV27
CASSLFYPGGSTDTQYF
TGTGCCAGCAGTTTATTTTACCCAGGCGGGAGCACAGATACGCAGTATTTT
>TRBJ2-2|16|-|-|TRBV6-4
CASSDSLDRNTGELFF
TGTGCCAGCAGTGACTCGTTGGACAGGAACACCGGGGAGCTGTTTTTT
>TRBJ2-5|13|-|-|TRBV27
CASSLMGSETQYF
TGTGCCAGCAGTTTAATGGGCTCAGAGACCCAGTACTTC
>TRBJ2-2|15|-|-|TRBV6-4
CASSEGGGNTGELFF
TGTGCCAGCAGTGAGGGCGGTGGGAACACCGGGGAGCTGTTTTTT
>TRBJ2-5|13|-|medium-sized|TRBV29-1
CSVVRELQETQYF
TGCAGCGTTGTCAGGGAACTCCAAGAGACCCAGTACTTC
>TRBJ2-5|15|-|-|TRBV6-5
CASSGSRDYQETQYF
TGTGCCAGCAGCGGAAGCCGAGACTATCAAGAGACCCAGTACTTC
>TRBJ2-7|14|-|-|TRBV16
CASSHVRRAYEQYF
TGTGCCAGCAGCCACGTCCGTAGGGCCTACGAGCAGTACTTC
>TRBJ2-7|12|-|-|TRBV7-9
CASSNLGYEQYF
TGTGCCAGCAGCAACTTGGGCTACGAGCAGTACTTC
>TRBJ2-6|15|-|-|TRBV6-1
CASSRDRPGANVLTF
TGTGCCAGCAGCCGAGACAGACCTGGGGCCAACGTCCTGACTTTC
>TRBJ2-7|16|TRBD1|-|TRBV3-1/TRBV3-2
CASSQDSGQGSYEQYF
TGTGCCAGCAGCCAAGACTCGGGACAGGGGTCCTACGAGCAGTACTTC
>TRBJ2-4|18|-|-|TRBV3-1/TRBV3-2
CASSSHVDPLQRKNIQYF
TGTGCCAGCAGCAGCCATGTTGATCCCTTGCAAAGAAAAAACATTCAGTACTTC
>TRBJ1-1|16|-|once|TRBV5-1
CASSRGRTEGNTEAFF
TGCGCCAGCAGCCGAGGTAGGACAGAGGGGAACACTGAAGCTTTCTTT
>TRBJ2-3|15|-|-|TRBV6-4
CASSDSAGATDTQYF
TGTGCCAGCAGTGATTCGGCGGGGGCTACAGATACGCAGTATTTT
>TRBJ1-2|13|-|-|TRBV7-8
CASSLAMGYGYTF
TGTGCCAGCAGCTTAGCGATGGGGTACGGCTACACCTTC
>TRBJ1-1|13|-|-|TRBV9
CASRSGQNTEAFF
TGTGCCAGCAGGTCGGGCCAGAACACTGAAGCTTTCTTT
>TRBJ2-1|16|TRBD2|-|TRBV6-4
CASSDIPASGHNEQFF
TGTGCCAGCAGTGACATTCCGGCTAGCGGTCACAATGAGCAGTTCTTC
>TRBJ1-1|11|-|-|TRBV15
CATSGTGEAFF
TGTGCCACCAGCGGGACGGGTGAAGCTTTCTTT
>TRBJ2-7|16|TRBD2|-|TRBV18
CASSLTNPGLAYEQYF
TGTGCCAGCTCACTAACCAATCCGGGACTAGCCTACGAGCAGTACTTC
>TRBJ2-7|14|-|-|TRBV7-8
CASSSGTSSYEQYF
TGTGCCAGCAGCTCCGGGACAAGCTCCTACGAGCAGTACTTC
>TRBJ1-2|13|-|once|TRBV4-2
CASSPFLGDGYTF
TGTGCCAGCAGCCCCTTTCTGGGGGATGGCTACACCTTC
>TRBJ2-3|15|-|-|TRBV3-1/TRBV3-2
CASSQDVEPSDTQYF
TGTGCCAGCAGCCAAGATGTGGAACCGTCAGATACGCAGTATTTT
>TRBJ1-4|14|TRBD1|-|TRBV7-6
CASSLGTGPEKLFF
TGTGCCAGCAGCTTGGGGACAGGGCCGGAAAAACTGTTTTTT
>TRBJ2-2|16|-|-|TRBV19
CASSSPPQGYTGELFF
TGTGCCAGTAGTAGCCCCCCGCAGGGTTACACCGGGGAGCTGTTTTTT
>TRBJ2-3|14|-|-|TRBV4-1
CASSQDRRTDTQYF
TGCGCCAGCAGCCAAGATCGACGGACAGATACGCAGTATTTT
>TRBJ2-7|15|TRBD2|-|TRBV5-1
CASSSGGSFGYEQYF
TGCGCCAGCAGCTCGGGGGGGAGTTTTGGTTACGAGCAGTACTTC
>TRBJ2-7|11|-|-|TRBV7-9
CASSPPGEQYF
TGTGCCAGCAGCCCGCCTGGCGAGCAGTACTTC